This T cell receptor (beta chain) appears in the sequencing data of a study of T cells in Graves' hyperthyroidism and ophthalmopathy. RNA transcripts yielded amplified TCR beta CDR3 regions. Researchers ran a first-round RT-PCR on the TCR CDR3 using the HTBI primer set. In TCRdb, the multiplex PCR reads were re-called with MiXCR into one record per CDR3 protein. In the table there are a few hundred thousand distinct CDR3 sequences, approximately 15% of which are singletons. This CDR3 is 16 amino acids long. Per the germline V gene, CDR1 is SGHAT and CDR2 is FQNNGV. Trimming cost V 5 bases and J 2 bases; bases outside gene matches: 5.

The sample taken for sequencing was blood. The sequence came from a woman aged 30 to 39 with Graves' ophthalmopathy. The chain is built from TRBV11-2 and TRBJ2-1, with 11 bases matching TRBD2. CDR3 nucleotide sequence: TGTGCCAGCAGCACCCCTAGCGGGAGGACCTACAATGAGCAGTTCTTC. Protein sequence: CASSTPSGRTYNEQFF.